The 6 T cell receptor beta chains below come from one sample, sequenced in a study of cytomegalovirus exposure and HLA in healthy donors. 60 Vbeta and 13 Jbeta primers were used in PCR. Data came from immunoSEQ multiplex PCR; TCRdb stores just in-frame clones and leaves some out. The sample lists 140,000 or so clones; 65% to 90% were seen once. Sequenced material: PBMCs. These receptors all come from a female donor in good health and CMV-seronegative.

The chain is built from TRBV19 and TRBJ2-2; TRBD2 agrees at 8 bases. With 11 bases clipped from V and 5 bases from J, the junction kept 13 bases outside the gene matches. CDR1 LNHDA and CDR2 SQIVND come from the germline V gene (reference sequence). This CDR3 region has 15 residues. CDR3 sequence reads: CASSRGGGGTGELFF. DNA for the CDR3: TGTGCCTCCTCACGGGGGGGAGGAGGGACCGGGGAGCTGTTTTTT.

The J gene is TRBJ2-7, the V gene TRBV29-1; 7 nucleotides agree with TRBD2. Trimming cost V 3 bases and J 4 bases; bases outside gene matches: 12. This CDR3 spans 15 amino acids. Germline-derived CDR1 and CDR2 are SQVTM and ANQGSEA. Here the CDR3 reads CSVDLSWGGIYEQYF. As DNA, the CDR3 is TGCAGCGTTGACCTTAGCTGGGGAGGGATATACGAGCAGTACTTC.

The rearrangement uses TRBV11-2 and TRBJ1-5; D possibly corresponds to TRBD1 (5 bases). CDR3 size: 15 residues. Trimming stripped 1 base from V and 2 bases from J, with 9 bases between. Germline CDR1 is SGHAT and CDR2 is FQNNGV. The CDR3 sequence: CASSLGLGGNQPQHF. In DNA form, the CDR3 reads TGTGCCAGCAGCTTAGGGCTAGGGGGCAATCAGCCCCAGCATTTT.

The V and J genes are TRBV7-9 and TRBJ1-5; 8 bases line up with TRBD1. The CDR3 is made up of 16 amino acids. The V segment lost 1 base and the J segment 0 bases; nucleotides outside the gene matches: 2. CDR1 SEHNR and CDR2 FQNEAQ come from the germline V gene (reference sequence). The CDR3 DNA sequence: TGTGCCAGCAGCTTAGTAGGGACAGGTAGCAATCAGCCCCAGCATTTT. The encoded protein is CASSLVGTGSNQPQHF. Drawing the rest from reference TRBV7-9 and TRBJ1-5, the complete variable domain is DTGVSQNPRHKITKRGQNVTFRCDPISEHNRLYWYRQTLGQGPEFLTYFQNEAQLEKSRLLSDRFSAERPKGSFSTLEIQRTEQGDSAMYLCASSLVGTGSNQPQHFGDGTRLSIL.

This clone was detected only a few times. V gene TRBV11-2 combines with J gene TRBJ2-7, with a weak D call TRBD1 (5 bases). V was shortened by 5 bases and J by 5 bases, with 16 bases between the two germline ends. Germline CDR1 is SGHAT and CDR2 is FQNNGV. The CDR3 has 14 residues. CDR3 bases: TGTGCCAGCAGCCCAATGGACATTCACGACGAGCAGTACTTC. This sequence encodes CASSPMDIHDEQYF.

Comment on this clone: The same CDR3 also results from other DNA sequences found in this sample. The chain links TRBV28 to TRBJ1-2, with 10 bases matching TRBD1. CDR1 MDHEN and CDR2 SYDVKM come from the germline V gene. The CDR3 spans 14 residues. J was trimmed by 2 bases and V by 6 bases; bases with no gene match: 3. The CDR3, as DNA: TGTGCCAGCAGACCGGGACAGGGGAACTATGGCTACACCTTC. As protein: CASRPGQGNYGYTF.